The source of this T cell receptor beta chain is a study of identical twins. In this sample, this clonotype turned up a few times. MiXCR, applied by TCRdb to the 5' RACE reads, yields one record per CDR3 protein. The sample has around 490,000 distinct CDR3 sequences, 20% to 25% seen once. Separately, the same data were catalogued under a study of yellow fever vaccine responses in identical twins.

Sequenced sample: CD4+ T cells sorted from blood. The clonotype originates from a woman aged 18 to 35 in good health.

For the CDR3, the DNA is TGTGCCAGCCGGAACACAGCCAACTGGGAGCAGTACTTC. It yields the protein CASRNTANWEQYF. The chain links TRBV6-1 to TRBJ2-7; D is undetermined. The germline V gene has CDR1 MNHNS and CDR2 SASEGT. V was shortened by 8 bases and J by 7 bases, with 18 bases between the two germline ends. This CDR3 is built from 13 residues.